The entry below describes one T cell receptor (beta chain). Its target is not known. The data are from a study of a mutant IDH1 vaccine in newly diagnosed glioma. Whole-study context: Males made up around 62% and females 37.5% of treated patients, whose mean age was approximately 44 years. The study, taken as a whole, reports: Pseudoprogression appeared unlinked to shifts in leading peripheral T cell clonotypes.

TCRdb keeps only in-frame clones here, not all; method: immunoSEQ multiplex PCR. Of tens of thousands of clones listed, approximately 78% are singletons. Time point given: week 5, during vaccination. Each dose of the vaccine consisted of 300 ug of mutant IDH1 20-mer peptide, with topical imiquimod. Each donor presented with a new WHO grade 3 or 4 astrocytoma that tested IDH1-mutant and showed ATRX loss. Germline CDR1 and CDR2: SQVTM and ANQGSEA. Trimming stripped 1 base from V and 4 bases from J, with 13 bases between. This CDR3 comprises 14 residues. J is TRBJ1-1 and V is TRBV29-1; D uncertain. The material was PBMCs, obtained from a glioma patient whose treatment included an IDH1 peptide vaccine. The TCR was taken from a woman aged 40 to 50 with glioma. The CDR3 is CSVEGKLGVTEAFF. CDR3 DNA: TGCAGCGTTGAAGGGAAACTCGGGGTCACTGAAGCTTTCTTT. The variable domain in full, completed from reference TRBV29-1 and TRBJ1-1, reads SAVISQKPSRDICQRGTSLTIQCQVDSQVTMMFWYRQQPGQSLTLIATANQGSEATYESGFVIDKFPISRPNLTFSTLTVSNMSPEDSSIYLCSVEGKLGVTEAFFGQGTRLTVV.